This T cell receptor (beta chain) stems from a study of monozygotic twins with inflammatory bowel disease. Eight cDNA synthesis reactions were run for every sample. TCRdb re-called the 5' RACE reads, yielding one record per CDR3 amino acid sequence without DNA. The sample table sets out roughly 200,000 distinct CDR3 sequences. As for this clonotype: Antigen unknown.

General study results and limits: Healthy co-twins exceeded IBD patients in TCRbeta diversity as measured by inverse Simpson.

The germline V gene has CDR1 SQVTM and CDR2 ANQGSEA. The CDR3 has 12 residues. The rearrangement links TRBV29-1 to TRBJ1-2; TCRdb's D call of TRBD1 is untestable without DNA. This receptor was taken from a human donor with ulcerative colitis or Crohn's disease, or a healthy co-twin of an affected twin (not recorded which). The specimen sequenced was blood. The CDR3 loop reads CSVDWDRGGYTF.